This T cell receptor (beta chain) was recovered during a study of blood T cell repertoires in COVID-19. This CDR3 has 18 residues. Per the original methods: Scientists estimated how many nucleated cells there were by amplifying reference gene primers. Sequencing was performed with immunoSEQ multiplex PCR; in TCRdb, only in-frame clones are kept and a portion is missing. V and J calls and clone size are those listed in that table; D and trimming were worked out from the DNA. The sample holds 100,000 to 150,000 clones; over 70% are singletons and the top ten take roughly 4%. Sequencing was carried out using peripheral blood. This clonotype originated in a woman in her forties or fifties with acute or convalescent COVID-19. This chain connects TRBV1 to TRBJ2-5; TRBD2, the table's D call, lacks a check against the DNA. TRBV1 is given as a pseudogene. CDR3 sequence: CTSSQAGGTSGGGVTQYF. CDR3 coding DNA: TGCACCAGCAGCCAAGCAGGGGGGACTAGCGGAGGCGGGGTGACCCAGTACTTC.